These 5 T cell receptor beta chains originate from one sample sequenced in a study of blood T cell repertoires in COVID-19. Data came from immunoSEQ multiplex PCR; TCRdb stores just in-frame clones and leaves some out. The data hold 200,000 to 250,000 clones, with around 84% observed a single time. Input material: peripheral blood. The receptors derive from a woman aged 55-75 years who had recovered from COVID-19.

This clone was detected a few times. V gene TRBV4-1 combines with J gene TRBJ2-3; the D gene is possibly TRBD2 (8 bases). The germline V and J ends were trimmed by 0 bases and 5 bases, with 15 bases remaining between them. The CDR3 contains 16 residues. Germline-derived CDR1 and CDR2 are MGHRA and YSYEKL. In DNA form, the CDR3 reads TGCGCCAGCAGCCAAGAGTATAGCGGGGACAGAGATACGCAGTATTTT. This codes for CASSQEYSGDRDTQYF.

This clone showed up just a few times. J is TRBJ1-5 and V is TRBV2, with 7 bases matching TRBD1. Germline CDR1 and CDR2: SNHLY and FYNNEI. The CDR3 covers 14 residues. V lost 7 bases and J lost 7; bases outside the gene matches: 10. Here the CDR3 DNA reads TGTGCCAGCACCCGGGAAGGGGGCTTACAGCCCCAGCATTTT. This translates into CASTREGGLQPQHF.

Concerning this clone itself: At one end, the junction sequence differs from germline, possibly due to a read error. V is TRBV30 and J is TRBJ1-2, with D uncertain. This CDR3 region has 9 residues. Germline V gene sequence: CDR1 GTSNPN, CDR2 SVGIG (reference sequence). CDR3 sequence reads: CAWKGVGAF. In DNA form, the CDR3 reads TGTGCCTGGAAGGGCGTGGGAGCCTTC.

J is TRBJ2-3 and V is TRBV13, with 14 nucleotides matching TRBD2. After removal of 4 bases from V and 5 bases from J, the junction contained 2 bases not matched to a gene. The CDR3 is 15 residues long. The germline V gene has CDR1 PRHDT and CDR2 FYEKMQ (reference sequence). The CDR3 is CASSSTSGGGDTQYF. CDR3 nucleotides: TGTGCCAGCAGCTCGACTAGCGGGGGGGGAGATACGCAGTATTTT.

This rearrangement joins TRBV7-2 to TRBJ2-7; 10 nucleotides align to TRBD2. This CDR3 contains 15 residues. Per the germline V gene, CDR1 is SGHTA and CDR2 is FQGNSA. Unmatched junction bases numbered 11, after V lost 5 bases and J lost 7 bases. The DNA for the CDR3 is TGTGCCAGCAGCCCACGACTAGCGGGTCGGGGGGAGCAGTACTTC. This gives the protein CASSPRLAGRGEQYF.